The clone carrying this T cell receptor beta chain was observed at least ten times. Its antigen is still unknown. From RNA transcripts, TCR beta CDR3 regions were amplified. The HTBI primer set was used in a first-round RT-PCR of the TCR CDR3. Each CDR3 protein gets one entry after TCRdb re-called the multiplex PCR reads with MiXCR. The table shows more than 500,000 distinct CDR3 sequences, with 15% to 20% occurring only once. This record comes from a study of T cells in Graves' hyperthyroidism and ophthalmopathy. Study-level points and caveats: Progression to ophthalmopathy was predicted a median of roughly 6.6 months early.

The ends lost 4 bases at V and 4 bases at J; junction bases unmatched: 4. This CDR3 contains 14 residues. CDR1 is LGHDT, CDR2 YNNKEL, per germline (reference sequence). V is TRBV3-1 and J is TRBJ2-1; 7 bases are a match to TRBD2. Material: blood. This clonotype originated in a woman aged 25 to 39 with Graves' hyperthyroidism. In DNA form, the CDR3 reads TGTGCCAGCAGCCGCACTAGCGTTTACAATGAGCAGTTCTTC. Protein product: CASSRTSVYNEQFF.